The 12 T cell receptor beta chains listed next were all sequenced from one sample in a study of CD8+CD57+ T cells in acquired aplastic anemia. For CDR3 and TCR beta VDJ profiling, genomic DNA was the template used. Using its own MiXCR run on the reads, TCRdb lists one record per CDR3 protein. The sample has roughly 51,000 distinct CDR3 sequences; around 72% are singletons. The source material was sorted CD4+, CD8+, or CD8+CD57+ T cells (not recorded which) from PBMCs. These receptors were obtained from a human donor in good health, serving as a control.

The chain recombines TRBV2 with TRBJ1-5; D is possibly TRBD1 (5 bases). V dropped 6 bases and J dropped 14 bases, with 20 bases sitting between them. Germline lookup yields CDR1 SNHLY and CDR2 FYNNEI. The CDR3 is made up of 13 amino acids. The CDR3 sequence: CASRLPGIDNEHF. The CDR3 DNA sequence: TGTGCCAGCAGGTTGCCAGGGATCGATAATGAGCATTTT.

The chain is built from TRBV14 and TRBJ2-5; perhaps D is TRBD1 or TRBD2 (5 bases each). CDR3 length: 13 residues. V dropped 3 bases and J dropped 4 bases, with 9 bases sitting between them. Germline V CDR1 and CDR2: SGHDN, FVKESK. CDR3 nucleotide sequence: TGTGCCAGCAGCCATGGGGGAATAGAGACCCAGTACTTC. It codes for CASSHGGIETQYF.

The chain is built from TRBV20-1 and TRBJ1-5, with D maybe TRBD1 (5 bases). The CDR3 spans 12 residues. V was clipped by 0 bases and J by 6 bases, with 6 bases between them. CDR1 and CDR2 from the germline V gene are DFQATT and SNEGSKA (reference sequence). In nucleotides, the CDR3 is TGCAGTGCTAGAGATGGGGGTCAGCCCCAGCATTTT. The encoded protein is CSARDGGQPQHF.

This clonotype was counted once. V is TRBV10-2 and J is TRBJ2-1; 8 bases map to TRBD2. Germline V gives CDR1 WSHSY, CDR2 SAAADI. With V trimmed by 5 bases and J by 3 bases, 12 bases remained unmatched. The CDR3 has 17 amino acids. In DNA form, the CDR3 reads TGCGCCAGCAGTAGTCACTGGCTAGCGGGCGGCTACAATGAGCAGTTCTTC. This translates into CASSSHWLAGGYNEQFF.

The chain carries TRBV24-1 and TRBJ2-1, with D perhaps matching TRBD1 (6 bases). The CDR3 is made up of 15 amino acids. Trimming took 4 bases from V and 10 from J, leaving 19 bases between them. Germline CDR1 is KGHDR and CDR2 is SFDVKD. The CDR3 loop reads CATSDQVRDTGEQFF. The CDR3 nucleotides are TGTGCCACCAGTGACCAAGTTAGGGACACCGGGGAGCAGTTCTTC.

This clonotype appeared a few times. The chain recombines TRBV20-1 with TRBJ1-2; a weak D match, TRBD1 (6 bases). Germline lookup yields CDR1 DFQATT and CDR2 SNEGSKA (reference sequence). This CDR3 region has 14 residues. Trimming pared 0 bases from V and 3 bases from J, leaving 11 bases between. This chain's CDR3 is CSAREQGRDYGYTF. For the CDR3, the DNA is TGCAGTGCTAGAGAACAGGGCAGGGACTATGGCTACACCTTC.

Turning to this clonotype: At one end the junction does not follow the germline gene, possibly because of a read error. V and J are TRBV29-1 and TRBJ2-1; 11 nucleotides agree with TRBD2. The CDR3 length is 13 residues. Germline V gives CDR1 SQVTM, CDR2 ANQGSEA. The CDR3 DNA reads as TGCAGCGTTGAGACTAGCGGGGATAATGAGCGGTTCTTC. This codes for CSVETSGDNERFF.

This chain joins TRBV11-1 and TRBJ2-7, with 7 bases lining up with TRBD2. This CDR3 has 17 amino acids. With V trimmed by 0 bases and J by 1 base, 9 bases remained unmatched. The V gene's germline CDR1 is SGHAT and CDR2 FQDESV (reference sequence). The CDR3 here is CASSLAGLDSGSYEQYF. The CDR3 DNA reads TGTGCCAGCAGCTTAGCGGGCCTCGATAGCGGGTCCTACGAGCAGTACTTC.

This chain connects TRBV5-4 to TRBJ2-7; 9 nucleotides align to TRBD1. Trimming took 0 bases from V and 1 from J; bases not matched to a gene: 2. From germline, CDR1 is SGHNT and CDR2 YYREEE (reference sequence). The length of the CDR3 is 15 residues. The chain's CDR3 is CASSLGGQGSYEQYF. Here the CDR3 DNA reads TGTGCCAGCAGCTTGGGGGGACAGGGATCCTACGAGCAGTACTTC.

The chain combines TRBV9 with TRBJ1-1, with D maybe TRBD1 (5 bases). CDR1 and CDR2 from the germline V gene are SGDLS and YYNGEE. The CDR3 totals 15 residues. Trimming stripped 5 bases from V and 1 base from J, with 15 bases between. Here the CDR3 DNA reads TGTGCCAGCAGGGCACAAACGGGACGGAACACTGAAGCTTTCTTT. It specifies CASRAQTGRNTEAFF.

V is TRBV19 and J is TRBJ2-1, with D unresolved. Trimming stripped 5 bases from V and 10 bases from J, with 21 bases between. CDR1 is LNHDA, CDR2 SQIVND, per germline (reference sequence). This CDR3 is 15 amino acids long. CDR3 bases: TGTGCCAGTAGTCCTTCGGTCCTGTTAGGCCGCGAGCAGTTCTTC. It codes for CASSPSVLLGREQFF.

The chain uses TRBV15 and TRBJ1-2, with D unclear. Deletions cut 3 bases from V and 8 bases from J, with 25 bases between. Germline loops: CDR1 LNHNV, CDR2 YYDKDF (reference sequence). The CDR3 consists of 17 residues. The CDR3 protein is CATSSRAWAATREGYTF. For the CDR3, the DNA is TGTGCCACCAGCAGCAGAGCTTGGGCAGCCACCCGTGAAGGCTACACCTTC.